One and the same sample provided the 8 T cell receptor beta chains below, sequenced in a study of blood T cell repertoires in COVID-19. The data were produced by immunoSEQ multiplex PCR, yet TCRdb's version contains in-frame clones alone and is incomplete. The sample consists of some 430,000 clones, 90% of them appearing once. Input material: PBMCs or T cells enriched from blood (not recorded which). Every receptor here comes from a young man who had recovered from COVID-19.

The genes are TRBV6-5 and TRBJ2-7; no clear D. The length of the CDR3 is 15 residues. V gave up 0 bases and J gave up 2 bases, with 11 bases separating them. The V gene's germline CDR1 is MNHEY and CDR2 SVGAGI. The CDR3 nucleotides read TGTGCCAGCAGTTACTCCAAGACACAAACCTACGAGCAGTACTTC. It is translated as CASSYSKTQTYEQYF.

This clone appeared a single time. DNA for the CDR3: TGTGCCAGCAGCCTCGGGTTCTCCTACAATGAGCAGTTCTTC. Residues: CASSLGFSYNEQFF. V usage is TRBV28 and J usage is TRBJ2-1; D uncertain. The CDR3 has 14 residues. Trimming removed 6 bases from V and 0 bases from J, with 9 bases in between. Germline V gives CDR1 MDHEN, CDR2 SYDVKM.

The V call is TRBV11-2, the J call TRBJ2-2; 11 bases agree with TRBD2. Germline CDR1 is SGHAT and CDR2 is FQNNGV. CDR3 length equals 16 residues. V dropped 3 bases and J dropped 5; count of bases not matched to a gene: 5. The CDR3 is CASSFSGGARTGELFF. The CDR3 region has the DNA TGTGCCAGCAGCTTTAGCGGGGGGGCCCGGACCGGGGAGCTGTTTTTT.

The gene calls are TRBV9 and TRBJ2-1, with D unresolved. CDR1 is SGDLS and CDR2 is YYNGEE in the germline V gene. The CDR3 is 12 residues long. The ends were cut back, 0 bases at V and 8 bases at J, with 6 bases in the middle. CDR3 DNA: TGTGCCAGCAGCGTAGGTGCGTATGAGCAGTTCTTC. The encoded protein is CASSVGAYEQFF.

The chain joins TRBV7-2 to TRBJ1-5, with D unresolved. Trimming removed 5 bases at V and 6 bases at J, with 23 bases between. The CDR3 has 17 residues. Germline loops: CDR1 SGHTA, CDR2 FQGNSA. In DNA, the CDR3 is TGTGCCAGCAGCCCTACCACTAAGGCTGGGTTTTTTCAGCCCCAGCATTTT. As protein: CASSPTTKAGFFQPQHF.

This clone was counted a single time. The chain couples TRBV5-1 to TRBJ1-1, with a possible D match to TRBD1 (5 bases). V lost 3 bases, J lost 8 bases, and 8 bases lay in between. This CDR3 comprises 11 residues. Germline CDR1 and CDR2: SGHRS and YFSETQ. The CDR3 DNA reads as TGCGCCAGCAGCTCGACAGTAGAAGCTTTCTTT. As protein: CASSSTVEAFF.

The CDR3 here is CASSFGRLDYNEQFF. The CDR3 nucleotides are TGTGCCAGCAGCTTCGGGAGACTCGACTACAATGAGCAGTTCTTC. The rearrangement links TRBV7-2 to TRBJ2-1; weak D call: TRBD2 (6 bases). CDR3 length: 15 residues. Trimming pared 3 bases from V and 3 bases from J, leaving 12 bases between. Germline loops: CDR1 SGHTA, CDR2 FQGNSA.

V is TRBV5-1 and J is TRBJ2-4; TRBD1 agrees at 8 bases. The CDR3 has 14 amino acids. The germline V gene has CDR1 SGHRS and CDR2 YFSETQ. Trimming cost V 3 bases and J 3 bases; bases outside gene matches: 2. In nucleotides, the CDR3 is TGCGCCAGCAGCTCACAGGGGGACAAAAACATTCAGTACTTC. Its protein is CASSSQGDKNIQYF.